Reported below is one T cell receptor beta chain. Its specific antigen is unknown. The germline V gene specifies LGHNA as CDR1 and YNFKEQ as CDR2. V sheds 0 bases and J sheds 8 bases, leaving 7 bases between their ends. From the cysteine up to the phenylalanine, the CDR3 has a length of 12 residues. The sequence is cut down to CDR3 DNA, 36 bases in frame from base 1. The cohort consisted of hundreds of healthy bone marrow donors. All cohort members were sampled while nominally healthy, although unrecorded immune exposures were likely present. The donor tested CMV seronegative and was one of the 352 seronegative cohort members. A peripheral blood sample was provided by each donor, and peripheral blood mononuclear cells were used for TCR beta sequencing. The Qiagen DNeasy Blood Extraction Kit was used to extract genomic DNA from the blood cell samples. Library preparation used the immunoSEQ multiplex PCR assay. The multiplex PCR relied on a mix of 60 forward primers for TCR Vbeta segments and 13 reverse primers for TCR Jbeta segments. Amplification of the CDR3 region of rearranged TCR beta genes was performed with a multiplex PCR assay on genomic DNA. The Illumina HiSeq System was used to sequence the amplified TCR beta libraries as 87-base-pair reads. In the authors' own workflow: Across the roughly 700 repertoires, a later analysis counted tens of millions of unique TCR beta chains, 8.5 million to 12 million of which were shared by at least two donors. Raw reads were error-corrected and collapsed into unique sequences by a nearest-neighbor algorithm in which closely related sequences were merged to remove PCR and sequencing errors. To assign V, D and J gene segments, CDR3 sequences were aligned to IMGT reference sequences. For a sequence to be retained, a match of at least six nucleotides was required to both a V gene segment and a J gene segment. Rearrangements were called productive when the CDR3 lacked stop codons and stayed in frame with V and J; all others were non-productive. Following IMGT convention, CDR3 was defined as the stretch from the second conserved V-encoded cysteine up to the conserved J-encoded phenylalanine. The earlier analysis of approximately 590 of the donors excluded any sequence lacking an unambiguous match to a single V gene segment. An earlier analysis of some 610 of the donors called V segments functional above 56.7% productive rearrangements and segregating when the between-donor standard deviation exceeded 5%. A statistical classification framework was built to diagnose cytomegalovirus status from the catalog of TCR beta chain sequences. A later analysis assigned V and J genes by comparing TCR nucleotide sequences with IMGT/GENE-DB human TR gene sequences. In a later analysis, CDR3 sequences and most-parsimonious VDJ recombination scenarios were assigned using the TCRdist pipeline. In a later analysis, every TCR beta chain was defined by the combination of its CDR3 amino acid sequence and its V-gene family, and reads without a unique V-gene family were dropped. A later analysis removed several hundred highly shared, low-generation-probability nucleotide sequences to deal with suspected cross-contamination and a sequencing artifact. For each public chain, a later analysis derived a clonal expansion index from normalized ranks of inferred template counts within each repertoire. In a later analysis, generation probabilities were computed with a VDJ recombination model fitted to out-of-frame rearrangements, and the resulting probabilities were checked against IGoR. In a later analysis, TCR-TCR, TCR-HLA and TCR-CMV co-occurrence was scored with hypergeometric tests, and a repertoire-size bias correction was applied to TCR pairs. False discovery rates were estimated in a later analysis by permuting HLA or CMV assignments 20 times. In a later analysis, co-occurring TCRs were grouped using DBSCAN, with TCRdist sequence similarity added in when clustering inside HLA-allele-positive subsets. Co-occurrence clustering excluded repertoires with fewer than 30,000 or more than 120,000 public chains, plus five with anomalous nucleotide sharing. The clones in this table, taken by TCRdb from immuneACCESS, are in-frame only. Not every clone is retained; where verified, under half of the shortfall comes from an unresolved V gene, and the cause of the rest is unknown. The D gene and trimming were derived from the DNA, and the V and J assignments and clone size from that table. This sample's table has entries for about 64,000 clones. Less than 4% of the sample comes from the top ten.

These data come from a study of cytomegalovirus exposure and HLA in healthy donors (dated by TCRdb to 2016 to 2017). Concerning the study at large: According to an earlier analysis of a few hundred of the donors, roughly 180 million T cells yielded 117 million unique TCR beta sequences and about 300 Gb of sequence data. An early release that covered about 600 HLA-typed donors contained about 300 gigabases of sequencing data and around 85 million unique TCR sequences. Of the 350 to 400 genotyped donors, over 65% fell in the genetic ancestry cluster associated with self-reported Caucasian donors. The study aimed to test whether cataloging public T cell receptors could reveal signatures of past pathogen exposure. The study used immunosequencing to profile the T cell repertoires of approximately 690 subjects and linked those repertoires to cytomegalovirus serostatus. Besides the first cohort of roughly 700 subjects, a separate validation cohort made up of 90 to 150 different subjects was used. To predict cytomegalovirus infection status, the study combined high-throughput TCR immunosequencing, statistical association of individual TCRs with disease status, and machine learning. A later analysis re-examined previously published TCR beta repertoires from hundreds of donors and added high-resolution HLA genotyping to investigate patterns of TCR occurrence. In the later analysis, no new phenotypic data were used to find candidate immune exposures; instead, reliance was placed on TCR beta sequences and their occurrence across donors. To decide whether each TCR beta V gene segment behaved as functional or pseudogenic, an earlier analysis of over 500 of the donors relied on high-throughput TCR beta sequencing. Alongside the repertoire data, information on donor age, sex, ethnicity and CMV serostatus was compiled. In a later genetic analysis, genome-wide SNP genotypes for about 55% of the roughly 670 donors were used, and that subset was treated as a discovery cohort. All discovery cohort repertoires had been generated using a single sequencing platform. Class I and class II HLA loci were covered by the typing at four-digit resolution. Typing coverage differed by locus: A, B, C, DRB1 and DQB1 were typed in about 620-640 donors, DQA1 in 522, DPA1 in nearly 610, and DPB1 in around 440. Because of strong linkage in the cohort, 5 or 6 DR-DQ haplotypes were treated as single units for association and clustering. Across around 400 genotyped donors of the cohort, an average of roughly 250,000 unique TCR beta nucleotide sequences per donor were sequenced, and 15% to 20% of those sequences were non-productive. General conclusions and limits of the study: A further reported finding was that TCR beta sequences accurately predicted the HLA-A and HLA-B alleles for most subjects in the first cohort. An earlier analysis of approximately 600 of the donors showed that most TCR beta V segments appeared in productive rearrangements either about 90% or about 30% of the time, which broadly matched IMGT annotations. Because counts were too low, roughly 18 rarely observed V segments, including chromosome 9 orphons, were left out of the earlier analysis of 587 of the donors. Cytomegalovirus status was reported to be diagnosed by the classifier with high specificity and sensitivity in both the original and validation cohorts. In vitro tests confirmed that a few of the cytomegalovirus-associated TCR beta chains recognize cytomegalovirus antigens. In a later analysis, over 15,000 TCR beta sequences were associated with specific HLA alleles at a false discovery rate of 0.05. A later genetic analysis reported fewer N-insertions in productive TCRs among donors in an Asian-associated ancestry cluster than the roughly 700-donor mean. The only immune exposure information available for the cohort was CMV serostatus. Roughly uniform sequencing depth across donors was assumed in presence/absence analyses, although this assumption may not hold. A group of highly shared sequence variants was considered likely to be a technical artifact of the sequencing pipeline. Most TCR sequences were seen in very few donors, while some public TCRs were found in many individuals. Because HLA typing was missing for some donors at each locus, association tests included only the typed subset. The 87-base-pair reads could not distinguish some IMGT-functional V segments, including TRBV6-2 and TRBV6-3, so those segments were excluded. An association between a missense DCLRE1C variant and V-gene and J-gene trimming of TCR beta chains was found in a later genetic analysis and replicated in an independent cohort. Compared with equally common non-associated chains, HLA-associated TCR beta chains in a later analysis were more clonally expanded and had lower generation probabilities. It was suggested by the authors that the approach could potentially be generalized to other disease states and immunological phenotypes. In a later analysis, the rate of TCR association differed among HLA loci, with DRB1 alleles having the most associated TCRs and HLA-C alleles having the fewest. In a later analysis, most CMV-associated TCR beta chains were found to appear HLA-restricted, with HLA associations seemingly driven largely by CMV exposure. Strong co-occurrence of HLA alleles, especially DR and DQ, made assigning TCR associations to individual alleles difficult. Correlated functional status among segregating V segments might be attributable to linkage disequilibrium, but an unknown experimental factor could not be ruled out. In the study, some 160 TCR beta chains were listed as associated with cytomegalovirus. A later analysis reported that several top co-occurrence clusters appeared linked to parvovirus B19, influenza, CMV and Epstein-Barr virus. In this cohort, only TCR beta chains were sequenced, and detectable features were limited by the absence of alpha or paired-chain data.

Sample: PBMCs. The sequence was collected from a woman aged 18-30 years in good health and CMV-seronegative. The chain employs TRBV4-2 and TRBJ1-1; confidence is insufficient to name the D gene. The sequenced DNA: TGTGCCAGCAGCCAAGAGAGGGAAGAAGCTTTCTTT. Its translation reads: CASSQEREEAFF.